The rows below give T cell receptor beta chains drawn from one sample of a study of OX40 agonist ivuxolimab in advanced cancers. Measured with immunoSEQ multiplex PCR; TCRdb has only the in-frame clones, and not every one. The repertoire consists of some 44,000 clones, with 82% occurring once and the leading ten covering roughly 25%. The material sequenced was CD4+ or CD8+ T cells sorted from blood, taken in a trial of the OX40 agonist ivuxolimab. Receptor source: an adult with an advanced solid tumor such as melanoma, head and neck, liver or kidney cancer. The CDR3 runs from the conserved cysteine through the conserved F or W. D genes are given only for firm matches. Part of the rows lack a size; the others show once, few, many or a class for expanded clones.

cdr3_aa: CASSWAGGQNEQFF
cdr3_nt: TGTGCCAGCAGCTGGGCGGGAGGTCAGAATGAGCAGTTCTTC
v_call: TRBV11-2
j_call: TRBJ2-1
d_call: TRBD2
clone_size: -

cdr3_aa: CASSVGSTGANVLTF
cdr3_nt: TGTGCCAGCAGCGTAGGGTCTACGGGGGCCAACGTCCTGACTTTC
v_call: TRBV9
j_call: TRBJ2-6
d_call: -
clone_size: -

cdr3_aa: CASVNSVGGSYNEQFF
cdr3_nt: TGTGCTAGTGTCAACTCGGTGGGGGGGTCCTACAATGAGCAGTTCTTC
v_call: TRBV12-5
j_call: TRBJ2-1
d_call: TRBD2
clone_size: -

cdr3_aa: CASSYKGYQGEAFF
cdr3_nt: TGTGCCAGCAGTTACAAGGGTTACCAAGGTGAAGCTTTCTTT
v_call: TRBV6-5
j_call: TRBJ1-1
d_call: -
clone_size: -

cdr3_aa: CASSLQGGGNTGELFF
cdr3_nt: TGTGCCAGCAGCTTACAGGGCGGGGGTAACACCGGGGAGCTGTTTTTT
v_call: TRBV7-2
j_call: TRBJ2-2
d_call: TRBD2
clone_size: -

cdr3_aa: CASSSTDVSYEQYF
cdr3_nt: TGTGCCAGCAGCTCGACAGACGTCTCCTACGAGCAGTACTTC
v_call: TRBV5-4
j_call: TRBJ2-7
d_call: -
clone_size: -

cdr3_aa: CASSLGSSATYEQYF
cdr3_nt: TGTGCCAGCAGTTTAGGATCTAGCGCAACCTACGAGCAGTACTTC
v_call: TRBV27
j_call: TRBJ2-7
d_call: -
clone_size: once

cdr3_aa: CSVFRDRGSTEAFF
cdr3_nt: TGCAGCGTTTTTAGGGACAGGGGATCCACTGAAGCTTTCTTT
v_call: TRBV29-1
j_call: TRBJ1-1
d_call: TRBD1
clone_size: -

cdr3_aa: CASSVGGGRALNNEQFF
cdr3_nt: TGTGCCAGCAGTGTTGGAGGCGGGAGGGCGTTGAACAATGAGCAGTTCTTC
v_call: TRBV6-1
j_call: TRBJ2-1
d_call: TRBD2
clone_size: -

cdr3_aa: CASSQGERYEQYF
cdr3_nt: TGTGCCAGCAGTCAGGGGGAGCGCTACGAGCAGTACTTC
v_call: TRBV2
j_call: TRBJ2-7
d_call: TRBD1
clone_size: -

cdr3_aa: CASSDTRKNTGELFF
cdr3_nt: TGTGCCAGCAGTGATACCAGGAAGAACACCGGGGAGCTGTTTTTT
v_call: TRBV2
j_call: TRBJ2-2
d_call: -
clone_size: few

cdr3_aa: CSVMGRAETQYF
cdr3_nt: TGCAGCGTGATGGGACGGGCAGAGACCCAGTACTTC
v_call: TRBV29-1
j_call: TRBJ2-5
d_call: -
clone_size: -

cdr3_aa: CASSFGTSGTYEQYF
cdr3_nt: TGTGCCAGCAGTTTCGGGACTAGCGGGACCTACGAGCAGTACTTC
v_call: TRBV27
j_call: TRBJ2-7
d_call: TRBD2
clone_size: -

cdr3_aa: CAWSPTWGLAGAAQGEQYF
cdr3_nt: TGTGCCTGGAGTCCGACCTGGGGACTAGCGGGAGCCGCGCAGGGGGAGCAGTACTTC
v_call: TRBV30
j_call: TRBJ2-7
d_call: TRBD2
clone_size: -

cdr3_aa: CASSPYSVRQQFF
cdr3_nt: TGTGCCAGCAGCCCGTACTCGGTTCGCCAGCAGTTCTTC
v_call: TRBV7-2
j_call: TRBJ2-1
d_call: -
clone_size: few

cdr3_aa: CASSEFQLAASYNEQFF
cdr3_nt: TGTGCCAGCAGTGAATTCCAACTAGCGGCCTCCTACAATGAGCAGTTCTTC
v_call: TRBV6-1
j_call: TRBJ2-1
d_call: TRBD2
clone_size: -

cdr3_aa: CASSLAPTGGGVPNEKLFF
cdr3_nt: TGCGCCAGCAGCTTGGCCCCGACAGGGGGTGGTGTCCCGAATGAAAAACTGTTTTTT
v_call: TRBV5-1
j_call: TRBJ1-4
d_call: TRBD1
clone_size: -

cdr3_aa: CASSLRSYNEQFF
cdr3_nt: TGTGCCAGCAGCTTACGCTCCTACAATGAGCAGTTCTTC
v_call: TRBV5-4
j_call: TRBJ2-1
d_call: -
clone_size: -

cdr3_aa: CASRSLGFSDEQFF
cdr3_nt: TGTGCCAGCAGGAGTTTAGGTTTTAGCGATGAGCAGTTCTTC
v_call: TRBV25-1
j_call: TRBJ2-1
d_call: -
clone_size: -

cdr3_aa: CASTLSAGGNIQYF
cdr3_nt: TGTGCCAGCACCCTGTCGGCAGGGGGAAACATTCAGTACTTC
v_call: TRBV28
j_call: TRBJ2-4
d_call: TRBD1
clone_size: -

cdr3_aa: CASSQPGQLNTEAFF
cdr3_nt: TGCGCCAGCAGCCAACCGGGACAGTTGAACACTGAAGCTTTCTTT
v_call: TRBV4-3
j_call: TRBJ1-1
d_call: TRBD1
clone_size: -

cdr3_aa: CAWAGSKQYF
cdr3_nt: TGTGCCTGGGCAGGGAGTAAGCAGTACTTC
v_call: TRBV30
j_call: TRBJ2-7
d_call: -
clone_size: -

cdr3_aa: CASSPPAPKATDTQYF
cdr3_nt: TGTGCCAGCTCACCCCCAGCTCCAAAGGCAACAGATACGCAGTATTTT
v_call: TRBV18
j_call: TRBJ2-3
d_call: -
clone_size: -

cdr3_aa: CASSVAGAGYDEQFF
cdr3_nt: TGTGCCAGCAGCGTAGCTGGGGCAGGGTACGATGAGCAGTTCTTC
v_call: TRBV9
j_call: TRBJ2-1
d_call: -
clone_size: -

cdr3_aa: CASSFGTGDGEQYF
cdr3_nt: TGTGCCAGCAGCTTCGGGACAGGGGATGGTGAGCAGTACTTC
v_call: TRBV7-9
j_call: TRBJ2-7
d_call: TRBD1
clone_size: -

cdr3_aa: CASSLDPAVSYEQYF
cdr3_nt: TGTGCCAGCAGCTTAGATCCGGCAGTCTCCTACGAGCAGTACTTC
v_call: TRBV7-2
j_call: TRBJ2-7
d_call: -
clone_size: few

cdr3_aa: CAISERLSEKLFF
cdr3_nt: TGTGCCATCAGTGAGAGGCTGTCGGAAAAACTGTTTTTT
v_call: TRBV10-3
j_call: TRBJ1-4
d_call: -
clone_size: -

cdr3_aa: CASSMASGRMAEQYF
cdr3_nt: TGTGCCAGTAGTATGGCTAGCGGGAGAATGGCCGAGCAGTACTTC
v_call: TRBV19
j_call: TRBJ2-7
d_call: TRBD2
clone_size: -

cdr3_aa: CAISESGVGAFF
cdr3_nt: TGTGCCATCAGTGAGTCGGGGGTAGGAGCTTTCTTT
v_call: TRBV10-3
j_call: TRBJ1-1
d_call: -
clone_size: -

cdr3_aa: CASSLAFGQGAPGNTIYF
cdr3_nt: TGTGCCAGCAGCTTAGCCTTTGGACAGGGCGCCCCTGGAAACACCATATATTTT
v_call: TRBV7-9
j_call: TRBJ1-3
d_call: TRBD1
clone_size: -

cdr3_aa: CASSKVTSNEQFF
cdr3_nt: TGTGCCAGCAGTAAAGTTACTAGCAATGAGCAGTTCTTC
v_call: TRBV9
j_call: TRBJ2-1
d_call: -
clone_size: -

cdr3_aa: CASTRLAGGSYNEQFF
cdr3_nt: TGTGCCAGCACCCGTTTAGCGGGGGGTTCCTACAATGAGCAGTTCTTC
v_call: TRBV5-4
j_call: TRBJ2-1
d_call: TRBD2
clone_size: -

cdr3_aa: CASSVLSGRGNEQFF
cdr3_nt: TGTGCCAGCAGCGTACTATCCGGGAGAGGGAATGAGCAGTTCTTC
v_call: TRBV9
j_call: TRBJ2-1
d_call: -
clone_size: -

cdr3_aa: CASSLSYGGMNTEAFF
cdr3_nt: TGTGCCAGCAGTTTATCGTACGGGGGAATGAACACTGAAGCTTTCTTT
v_call: TRBV27
j_call: TRBJ1-1
d_call: -
clone_size: few

cdr3_aa: CASSERALGAFF
cdr3_nt: TGTGCCAGCAGTGAAAGGGCGTTGGGAGCTTTCTTT
v_call: TRBV6-1
j_call: TRBJ1-1
d_call: -
clone_size: -

cdr3_aa: CASSQAPATGLYNEQFF
cdr3_nt: TGCGCCAGCAGCCAAGCACCGGCGACAGGTCTCTACAATGAGCAGTTCTTC
v_call: TRBV4-3
j_call: TRBJ2-1
d_call: -
clone_size: -